This T cell receptor (beta chain) was captured in a study of T cells in localized non-small cell lung cancer. Whole-study results and caveats: One tumor region alone was sequenced, and heterogeneity therefore remains possible.

Trimming at V came to 7 bases and at J to 3 bases, leaving 13 bases not matched to a gene. The CDR3 sequence is 15 residues long. From germline, CDR1 is SQVTM and CDR2 ANQGSEA. TCRdb's copy holds only in-frame clones and misses some; the assay was immunoSEQ multiplex PCR. The table includes around 41,000 clones, around 85% detected once. Notes on this clone: Its antigen is currently unknown.

The chain is built from TRBV29-1 and TRBJ1-1; 8 bases fit TRBD1. The TCR comes from a man aged 40 to 70 with stage I lung adenocarcinoma. The starting material was peripheral blood, obtained before any cancer treatment. CDR3 sequence (DNA): TGCAGCGCCGGTATGGCAGGGGGCGCTTACACTGAAGCTTTCTTT. The encoded protein is CSAGMAGGAYTEAFF.